Each of the 20 T cell receptor beta chains below was sequenced from the same sample in a study of T-cell reconstitution after alpha-beta-depleted transplantation in children. Preparation of the TCRbeta library was carried out with unique molecular identifiers. TCRdb redid the calling of the PCR reads with MiXCR, one entry per CDR3 protein. The table lists about 120,000 distinct CDR3 sequences, 10% of them singletons, with less than 40% in the top ten. The source material was PBMCs, sampled before TCRalphabeta/CD19-depleted stem cell transplant. Every receptor here comes from a boy aged 2 to 10 with acute lymphoblastic leukemia, due to receive a stem cell transplant.

This clonotype was picked up a small number of times. A read error may produce the germline difference seen at one junction end. The V gene is TRBV7-9, the J gene TRBJ1-1, with D possibly matching TRBD1 (5 bases). CDR1 and CDR2 from the germline V gene are SEHNR and FQNEAQ (reference sequence). The CDR3 runs 12 residues. The CDR3 loop is CASSLQGTEALF. CDR3 nucleotide sequence: TGTGCCAGCAGCTTACAGGGAACTGAAGCTTTATTT.

The rearrangement joins TRBV7-2 to TRBJ2-7, with a possible D match to TRBD2 (6 bases). The CDR3 is made up of 13 amino acids. Germline V gives CDR1 SGHTA, CDR2 FQGNSA. Between the trimmed V and J ends, which lost 6 bases and 3 bases, there was a span of 12 bases. CDR3 nucleotide sequence: TGTGCCAGCAGTCCCAGCGGGTACTACGAGCAGTACTTC. This codes for CASSPSGYYEQYF. The complete variable domain, with remaining parts taken from reference TRBV7-2 and TRBJ2-7, reads GAGVSQSPSNKVTEKGKDVELRCDPISGHTALYWYRQSLGQGLEFLIYFQGNSAPDKSGLPSDRFSAERTGGSVSTLTIQRTQQEDSAVYLCASSPSGYYEQYFGPGTRLTVT.

This clonotype came up a few times. This chain joins TRBV10-3 and TRBJ2-7, with TRBD2 identical over 10 bases. Trimming at V came to 6 bases and at J to 3 bases, leaving 5 bases not matched to a gene. CDR3 size: 14 residues. Germline CDR1 reads ENHRY; CDR2 reads SYGVKD. The CDR3: CAISPGLASYEQYF. CDR3 DNA sequence: TGTGCCATCAGCCCGGGACTAGCGAGCTACGAGCAGTACTTC.

The chain has TRBV27 and TRBJ1-4; no definite D call. The CDR3 covers 14 residues. V lost 6 bases and J 4 bases, leaving 12 bases between the germline ends. Germline V lookup: CDR1 MNHEY, CDR2 SMNVEV (reference sequence). DNA for the CDR3: TGTGCCAGCAGCCCGGTAGTGTTTAATGAAAAACTGTTTTTT. Its translation is CASSPVVFNEKLFF. Supplemented by reference TRBV27 and TRBJ1-4, the full variable domain reads EAQVTQNPRYLITVTGKKLTVTCSQNMNHEYMSWYRQDPGLGLRQIYYSMNVEVTDKGDVPEGYKVSRKEKRNFPLILESPSPNQTSLYFCASSPVVFNEKLFFGSGTQLSVL.

This clonotype was counted only a few times. The gene calls are TRBV20-1 and TRBJ1-2; 7 bases match TRBD1. V shed 5 bases and J 4 bases; nucleotides not matched to a gene: 13. CDR3 length: 15 residues. Germline assignment: CDR1 DFQATT and CDR2 SNEGSKA (reference sequence). CDR3 protein: CSAPLRQGGSYGYTF. The CDR3 region has the DNA TGCAGTGCTCCCCTCCGGCAGGGGGGGTCCTATGGCTACACCTTC.

This clonotype was observed a few times. The CDR3 loop reads CASRYPITGSNYGYTF. The DNA for the CDR3 is TGTGCCAGCAGATACCCGATAACGGGATCCAACTATGGCTACACCTTC. The chain carries TRBV6-5 and TRBJ1-2; the D is unclear. This CDR3 comprises 16 residues. CDR1 is MNHEY and CDR2 is SVGAGI in the germline V gene. V was cut by 6 bases and J by 2 bases, with 19 bases left in between.

The chain joins TRBV20-1 to TRBJ2-3; 8 nucleotides agree with TRBD2. This CDR3 comprises 13 residues. The V gene's germline CDR1 is DFQATT and CDR2 SNEGSKA (reference sequence). V was clipped by 6 bases and J by 1 base; unmatched bases: 3. The CDR3 spells CSAASGRTDTQYF. The CDR3 DNA reads TGCAGTGCCGCTAGCGGGCGCACAGATACGCAGTATTTT.

Only a few counts were recorded for this clonotype. The chain is built from TRBV27 and TRBJ2-7, with D hard to call. Germline V CDR1 and CDR2: MNHEY, SMNVEV (reference sequence). CDR3 length: 14 amino acids. Between the trimmed V and J ends, which lost 4 bases and 0 bases, there was a span of 10 bases. The CDR3 region has the DNA TGTGCCAGCAGTTATGGCAGGCACTCCTACGAGCAGTACTTC. Its translation: CASSYGRHSYEQYF.

DNA of the CDR3: TGTGCCACCAGCAGAGATGTCATAAGCGGGACAGGGGGTGGCTACACCTTC. Amino acid sequence: CATSRDVISGTGGGYTF. This chain links TRBV15 with TRBJ1-2; 11 bases line up with TRBD1. CDR1 and CDR2 from the germline V gene are LNHNV and YYDKDF (reference sequence). This CDR3 is built from 17 residues. Trimming cost V 0 bases and J 7 bases; bases outside gene matches: 10.

This clonotype has a count of ten or more. This sequence joins TRBV7-2 and TRBJ2-3, with TRBD2 as a possible D gene (6 bases). Trimming stripped 3 bases from V and 2 bases from J, with 12 bases between. CDR1 is SGHTA, CDR2 FQGNSA, per germline. The CDR3 loop spans 15 amino acids. The CDR3 sequence is CASSFSSGVTDTQYF. Written as DNA, the CDR3 is TGTGCCAGCAGCTTTAGTTCGGGAGTCACAGATACGCAGTATTTT.

This rearrangement joins TRBV3-1 to TRBJ2-7; D is undetermined. This CDR3 comprises 14 residues. Germline V gene sequence: CDR1 LGHDT, CDR2 YNNKEL (reference sequence). V lost 0 bases, J lost 0 bases, and 6 bases lay in between. This CDR3 reads CASSQEMGSYEQYF. For the CDR3, the DNA is TGTGCCAGCAGCCAAGAGATGGGCTCCTACGAGCAGTACTTC.

This clonotype was counted between two and nine times. The gene calls are TRBV6-5 and TRBJ1-1; the D gene is possibly TRBD1 (5 bases). The CDR3 covers 16 residues. Germline assignment: CDR1 MNHEY and CDR2 SVGAGI. Trimming left V 4 bases short and J 1 base short, with 16 bases between. The CDR3: CASSSPLGRENTEAFF. CDR3 DNA sequence: TGTGCCAGCAGTTCCCCACTGGGACGGGAGAACACTGAAGCTTTCTTT.

This clonotype was observed a few times. The J gene is TRBJ2-7, the V gene TRBV10-3; 7 bases are shared with TRBD2. The germline V gene encodes CDR1 ENHRY and CDR2 SYGVKD. This CDR3 spans 13 amino acids. V shed 3 bases and J 5 bases; nucleotides not matched to a gene: 4. The CDR3 bases are TGTGCCATCAGTGACCACCTAGCGGACGAGCAGTACTTC. The encoded protein is CAISDHLADEQYF.

This clonotype was detected many times. The J gene is TRBJ2-1, the V gene TRBV7-3; 7 positions match TRBD2. Germline V lookup: CDR1 SGHTA, CDR2 FQGTGA. This CDR3 region has 14 residues. J was trimmed by 10 bases and V by 0 bases; bases with no gene match: 6. The CDR3 loop is CASSLTGGRGEQFF. In DNA form, the CDR3 reads TGTGCCAGCAGCTTAACCGGAGGGAGGGGCGAGCAGTTCTTC.

This clonotype was seen a few times. The J gene is TRBJ1-5, the V gene TRBV10-3; a weak D match, TRBD1 (5 bases). Germline lookup yields CDR1 ENHRY and CDR2 SYGVKD. The length of the CDR3 is 14 residues. Trimming took off 8 bases at V and 6 bases at J, with 17 bases between the two ends. CDR3 protein: CAIRGDFQSQPQHF. For the CDR3, the DNA is TGTGCCATCCGAGGGGACTTCCAGAGTCAGCCCCAGCATTTT.

This clonotype showed up many times. The rearrangement links TRBV7-3 to TRBJ2-3; tentatively, D is TRBD1 (6 bases). Germline-derived CDR1 and CDR2 are SGHTA and FQGTGA. The CDR3 is 15 residues long. The V and J ends lost 4 bases and 3 bases respectively, with 14 bases between them. The CDR3 region has the DNA TGTGCCAGCAGCTCAACAGGGCTTGGGACAGATACGCAGTATTTT. It encodes CASSSTGLGTDTQYF.

Only a few counts were recorded for this clonotype. The gene calls are TRBV4-2 and TRBJ2-3; 11 bases align to TRBD2. The junction had 4 bases not matched to a gene; V was cut back by 0 bases and J by 2 bases. The CDR3 length is 17 residues. The germline CDR1 and CDR2 sequences are LGHNA and YNFKEQ. The CDR3 coding sequence is TGTGCCAGCAGCCAAGAGGGACTAGCGGCGCTCACAGATACGCAGTATTTT. Residues: CASSQEGLAALTDTQYF.

This clonotype was picked up many times. The rearrangement uses TRBV5-1 and TRBJ2-3, with a weak D call TRBD1 (7 bases). The CDR3 is 15 amino acids. The V and J ends lost 3 bases and 2 bases respectively, with 13 bases between them. The germline V gene has CDR1 SGHRS and CDR2 YFSETQ. Written as DNA, the CDR3 is TGCGCCAGCAGCTCGGCGGGACAGCTCACAGATACGCAGTATTTT. Translated: CASSSAGQLTDTQYF.

This clonotype was observed a handful of times. The gene calls are TRBV12-3 or TRBV12-4 and TRBJ2-7, with 7 bases aligning to TRBD2. The CDR3 sequence is 15 residues long. V lost 1 base to trimming and J lost 6 bases; unmatched junction nucleotides: 9. The CDR3: CASSLGSGGEVEQYF. The CDR3, as DNA: TGTGCCAGCAGTTTAGGTTCGGGAGGCGAGGTCGAGCAGTACTTC.

Note on this clonotype: This clone may be a read error of a much larger clone one base away. The V gene is TRBV20-1, the J gene TRBJ2-5; TRBD2 is a possible D gene (6 bases). Per germline, CDR1 DFQATT and CDR2 SNEGSKA (reference sequence). The CDR3 has 14 amino acids. With 0 bases removed from V and 13 bases from J, the gap between germline ends came to 21 bases. CDR3 sequence (DNA): TGCAGTGCTAGAGATGAGACGGCGGGACTGGCCCGGTACTTC. Translating gives CSARDETAGLARYF.